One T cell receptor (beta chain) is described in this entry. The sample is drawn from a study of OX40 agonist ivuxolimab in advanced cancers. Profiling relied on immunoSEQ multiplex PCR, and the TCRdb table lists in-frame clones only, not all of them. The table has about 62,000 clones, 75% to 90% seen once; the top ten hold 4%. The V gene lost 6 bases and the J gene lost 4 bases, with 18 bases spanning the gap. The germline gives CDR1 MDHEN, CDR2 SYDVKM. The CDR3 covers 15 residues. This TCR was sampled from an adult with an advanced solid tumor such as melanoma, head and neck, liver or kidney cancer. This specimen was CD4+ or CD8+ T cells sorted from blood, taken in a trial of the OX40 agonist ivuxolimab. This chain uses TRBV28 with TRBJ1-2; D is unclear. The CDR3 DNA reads TGTGCCAGCAGCTCGACACGGCAGTTCTTCTATGGCTACACCTTC. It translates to CASSSTRQFFYGYTF.